One and the same sample provided the 29 T cell receptor beta chains below, sequenced in a study of blood T cells in healthy people across ages. A second PCR of roughly 6 to 12 cycles used a sample-barcoded 5' primer and a J-beta primer mix. In TCRdb, the 5' RACE reads were re-called with MiXCR into one record per CDR3 protein. The data contain about 1.6 million distinct CDR3 sequences, about 32% of them singletons. Sample: blood. These TCRs come from a woman in her thirties in good health.

This CDR3 is CASSYAVGPNEQFF. CDR3 coding DNA: TGTGCCAGCAGTTATGCGGTAGGGCCCAATGAGCAGTTCTTC. V usage is TRBV6-1 and J usage is TRBJ2-1; no firm D call. Per the germline V gene, CDR1 is MNHNS and CDR2 is SASEGT. This CDR3 comprises 14 residues. Trimming cost V 5 bases and J 6 bases, with 14 bases left between them.

This clonotype was seen many times. A much larger clone is a single base away; this may be a read error. CDR3 residues: CASSLKSGKRFF. The CDR3 region has the DNA TGTGCCAGCAGCCTAAAGAGTGGAAAACGGTTTTTT. The chain employs TRBV6-6 and TRBJ1-4, with D hard to call. CDR3 size: 12 residues. CDR1 and CDR2 from the germline V gene are MNHNY and SVGAGI (reference sequence).

This clonotype was observed once. This chain connects TRBV27 to TRBJ2-3, with 8 bases lining up with TRBD2. Germline CDR1 MNHEY, CDR2 SMNVEV (reference sequence). The length of the CDR3 is 15 residues. The V and J ends lost 3 bases and 2 bases, in that order; junction bases with no gene match: 4. Here the CDR3 DNA reads TGTGCCAGCAGTTTCCGTAGCGGGAACACAGATACGCAGTATTTT. It translates to CASSFRSGNTDTQYF.

The rearrangement joins TRBV7-9 to TRBJ2-3; the match to TRBD1 covers 12 bases. Germline V gene sequence: CDR1 SEHNR, CDR2 FQNEAQ (reference sequence). The CDR3 is made up of 20 amino acids. The V segment lost 0 bases and the J segment 2 bases; nucleotides outside the gene matches: 12. The CDR3 region is CASSLARRDRGRSLTDTQYF. Here the CDR3 DNA reads TGTGCCAGCAGCTTAGCACGCCGGGACAGGGGGCGCAGTCTCACAGATACGCAGTATTTT.

In its sample, this clonotype was seen a few times. V usage is TRBV5-1 and J usage is TRBJ2-7; D ambiguous. V was trimmed by 0 bases and J by 3 bases, leaving 7 bases between them. Germline CDR1 is SGHRS and CDR2 is YFSETQ. The CDR3 is 13 residues long. The CDR3 sequence: CASSLDIFYEQYF. CDR3 in DNA: TGCGCCAGCAGCTTGGATATCTTCTACGAGCAGTACTTC.

This clonotype has a handful of counts. V gene TRBV27 combines with J gene TRBJ1-1; D is unclear. The CDR3 is 14 residues long. V was trimmed by 2 bases and J by 4 bases, leaving 11 bases between them. Per germline, CDR1 MNHEY and CDR2 SMNVEV (reference sequence). The CDR3 DNA follows: TGTGCCAGCAGTTTAAGGCCCCGGGGCACTGAAGCTTTCTTT. The encoded protein is CASSLRPRGTEAFF.

The rearrangement joins TRBV12-3 or TRBV12-4 to TRBJ1-4; D is possibly TRBD1 (6 bases). The CDR3 totals 16 residues. Deletions cut 6 bases from V and 4 bases from J, with 18 bases between. The CDR3 protein is CASSYTDRIFNEKLFF. Written as DNA, the CDR3 is TGTGCCAGCAGCTATACCGACAGGATCTTTAATGAAAAACTGTTTTTT.

V gene TRBV20-1 combines with J gene TRBJ1-2; a possible D gene is TRBD1 (6 bases). The CDR3 has 15 residues. V was trimmed by 5 bases and J by 1 base, leaving 17 bases between them. Germline CDR1 and CDR2: DFQATT and SNEGSKA (reference sequence). As DNA, the CDR3 is TGCAGTGCTGCTTCTATGCGGACAGATAACTATGGCTACACCTTC. This gives the protein CSAASMRTDNYGYTF.

This clonotype was seen a handful of times. The chain combines TRBV5-1 with TRBJ2-1; no reliable D call. CDR1 SGHRS and CDR2 YFSETQ come from the germline V gene. The V and J ends lost 3 bases and 0 bases respectively, with 16 bases between them. There are 17 residues in the CDR3. CDR3 sequence (DNA): TGCGCCAGCAGCTCACTTTCTTCCGTCGGCTCCTACAATGAGCAGTTCTTC. Translating gives CASSSLSSVGSYNEQFF.

Details on this clonotype: With a much larger clone just one base away, this may be a read error. The chain employs TRBV10-3 and TRBJ2-1; D is perhaps TRBD1 (6 bases). Per the germline V gene, CDR1 is ENHRY and CDR2 is SYGVKD. The V and J ends lost 7 bases and 0 bases respectively, with 13 bases between them. There are 15 residues in the CDR3. The CDR3 spells CAIKTGESSYNEQFF. CDR3 sequence (DNA): TGTGCCATCAAGACAGGAGAGAGCTCCTACAATGAGCAGTTCTTC.

This clonotype was seen a handful of times. The chain carries TRBV2 and TRBJ1-3; D ambiguous. CDR3 length: 15 residues. V lost 4 bases and J 2 bases, leaving 12 bases between the germline ends. Germline V CDR1 and CDR2: SNHLY, FYNNEI. CDR3 sequence: CASSVVSRAGNTIYF. For the CDR3, the DNA is TGTGCCAGCAGTGTGGTATCGAGGGCTGGAAACACCATATATTTT.

This clonotype has only a few counts. This rearrangement joins TRBV11-2 to TRBJ2-3; TRBD2 matches at 8 bases. Looked up from germline, CDR1 is SGHAT and CDR2 is FQNNGV. V gave up 5 bases and J gave up 0 bases; unmatched junction bases: 16. The CDR3 has 19 amino acids. Written as DNA, the CDR3 is TGTGCCAGCAGCGACGAACCGACTAGCGTTGGGGCGAGCACAGATACGCAGTATTTT. This encodes CASSDEPTSVGASTDTQYF. Using reference TRBV11-2 and TRBJ2-3 for the parts outside the CDR3, the full variable domain is EAGVAQSPRYKIIEKRQSVAFWCNPISGHATLYWYQQILGQGPKLLIQFQNNGVVDDSQLPKDRFSAERLKGVDSTLKIQPAKLEDSAVYLCASSDEPTSVGASTDTQYFGPGTRLTVL.

Comment on this clonotype: The germline gene is not matched at one end of the junction; a read error may be the cause. The chain has TRBV27 and TRBJ2-4; the D is unclear. The better agreement between TRBJ2-7 and the DNA end casts doubt on the J call. CDR3 length equals 12 residues. Germline V gene lookup returns CDR1 MNHEY and CDR2 SMNVEV (reference sequence). CDR3 nucleotide sequence: TGTGTCAGCAGCCGACCACCGGGCGAGCAGTACTTC. Protein sequence: CVSSRPPGEQYF.

This chain links TRBV12-3 or TRBV12-4 with TRBJ1-2, with D uncertain. Trimming shortened V by 8 bases and J by 0 bases, and 13 bases separated the two germline ends. The CDR3 extends over 14 amino acids. Here the CDR3 reads CASGTSSTNYGYTF. CDR3 DNA sequence: TGTGCCAGCGGAACTTCAAGTACTAACTATGGCTACACCTTC.

Regarding this clonotype: A much larger clone sits a single nucleotide away, making a read error possible. The chain combines TRBV7-2 with TRBJ2-7; 9 bases agree with TRBD2. Germline V gives CDR1 SGHTA, CDR2 FQGNSA. This CDR3 has 15 residues. CDR3 loop: CACSYGLAPTYEQYF. For the CDR3, the DNA is TGTGCCTGCAGCTACGGACTAGCGCCTACCTACGAGCAGTACTTC.

The chain is built from TRBV30 and TRBJ1-1; TRBD1 might be the D (5 bases). CDR3 length: 14 residues. Germline V gene data show CDR1 as GTSNPN and CDR2 as SVGIG (reference sequence). V shed 1 base and J shed 1 base, with 10 bases lying between them. In DNA form, the CDR3 reads TGTGCCTGGAGTGCGGGACGACGGAACACTGAAGCTTTCTTT. Translated: CAWSAGRRNTEAFF.

For this clonotype: The junction departs from germline at one end; a sequencing error may be responsible. The chain couples TRBV4-1 to TRBJ2-5; D is possibly TRBD1 or TRBD2 (5 bases each). The length of the CDR3 is 16 residues. The germline CDR1 and CDR2 sequences are MGHRA and YSYEKL. This CDR3 is CASGQVGRVEGETQYF. In nucleotides, the CDR3 is TGCGCCAGCGGCCAAGTCGGCAGGGTCGAGGGAGAGACCCAGTACTTC.

V is TRBV6-7 and J is TRBJ2-5, with D possibly called TRBD1 or TRBD2 (5 bases each). TRBV6-7 counts as an open reading frame of uncertain function. The CDR3 has 18 residues. Trimming left V 2 bases short and J 4 bases short, with 23 bases between. The CDR3 DNA follows: TGTGCCAGCAGTTACATGGGGGAATCGGTATTGAAGGCAGAGACCCAGTACTTC. It translates to CASSYMGESVLKAETQYF.

The chain joins TRBV9 to TRBJ2-4; tentatively, D is TRBD2 (6 bases). The DNA end favors TRBJ2-7, so the J call may be wrong. Germline loops: CDR1 SGDLS, CDR2 YYNGEE. This CDR3 region has 16 residues. The CDR3 loop is CASSAAGPSFEYEQYF. The CDR3 DNA sequence: TGTGCCAGCAGCGCTGCGGGACCTTCGTTTGAATACGAGCAGTACTTC.

V gene TRBV5-1 combines with J gene TRBJ2-1; possible D gene TRBD1, 5 bases. The CDR3 has 14 amino acids. Trimming pared 5 bases from V and 3 bases from J, leaving 12 bases between. Germline CDR1 and CDR2: SGHRS and YFSETQ. Here the CDR3 DNA reads TGCGCCAGCAGTGATGGGGCGCGCTACAATGAGCAGTTCTTC. Amino acids: CASSDGARYNEQFF.

The rearrangement uses TRBV2 and TRBJ2-1; D is undetermined. Germline assignment: CDR1 SNHLY and CDR2 FYNNEI. The CDR3 runs to 15 residues. V was shortened by 6 bases and J by 0 bases, with 12 bases between the two germline ends. The CDR3 DNA sequence: TGTGCCAGCAGCGAGAATAGTGGCTCCTACAATGAGCAGTTCTTC. It specifies CASSENSGSYNEQFF. Looking up the rest from reference TRBV2 and TRBJ2-1 gives the full variable domain: EPEVTQTPSHQVTQMGQEVILRCVPISNHLYFYWYRQILGQKVEFLVSFYNNEISEKSEIFDDQFSVERPDGSNFTLKIRSTKLEDSAMYFCASSENSGSYNEQFFGPGTRLTVL.

The chain uses TRBV5-1 and TRBJ2-7; 7 bases align to TRBD2. J lost 0 bases, V lost 4 bases, and 22 bases had no gene match. The CDR3 has 20 amino acids. The germline V gene encodes CDR1 SGHRS and CDR2 YFSETQ. CDR3 protein: CASSLAARDYRAPSSYEQYF. The CDR3 bases are TGCGCCAGCAGCCTGGCCGCCAGGGACTATCGTGCTCCTAGCTCCTACGAGCAGTACTTC.

This clonotype was seen only once. A much larger clonotype is one base distant, so this may be a read error. The chain uses TRBV11-2 and TRBJ2-7, with D tentatively TRBD1 (6 bases). CDR1 and CDR2 from the germline V gene are SGHAT and FQNNGV. Deletions cut 4 bases from V and 6 bases from J, with 22 bases between. This CDR3 is 16 amino acids long. CDR3 loop: CASSYDDAGRGGEQYF. The CDR3 nucleotides are TGTGCCAGCAGCTACGACGATGCGGGCAGGGGCGGCGAGCAGTACTTC.

V and J are TRBV11-3 and TRBJ2-1; maybe TRBD2 (6 bases). The germline V and J ends were trimmed by 5 bases and 9 bases, with 17 bases remaining between them. Germline V gene sequence: CDR1 SGHNT, CDR2 YENEEA. This CDR3 has 14 residues. CDR3 nucleotide sequence: TGTGCCAGCAGCCTCCAAGAAACTAGCTTTGAGCAGTTCTTC. Its protein is CASSLQETSFEQFF.

This clonotype turned up a few times. The rearrangement links TRBV20-1 to TRBJ2-3; 9 bases fit TRBD2. Germline CDR1 DFQATT, CDR2 SNEGSKA (reference sequence). J lost 3 bases, V lost 5 bases, and 9 bases had no gene match. This CDR3 is 15 amino acids long. CDR3 residues: CSAGKRSGRTDTQYF. The CDR3 DNA reads TGCAGTGCTGGCAAGAGGAGCGGGAGGACAGATACGCAGTATTTT.

Details on this clonotype: One junction end disagrees with the germline gene, perhaps due to a read error. The chain joins TRBV10-3 to TRBJ2-1, with TRBD2 matching over 9 bases. CDR1 is ENHRY, CDR2 SYGVKD, per germline. The CDR3 covers 16 residues. In DNA form, the CDR3 reads TGTGCCATCAGTGAGTCGGGCGGGGGGGCCTACAATGAGCGGTTCTTC. Its protein product is CAISESGGGAYNERFF.

The chain uses TRBV6-6 and TRBJ1-2; D not certain. From germline, CDR1 is MNHNY and CDR2 SVGAGI (reference sequence). With 6 bases removed from V and 3 bases from J, the gap between germline ends came to 11 bases. CDR3 length: 13 amino acids. The CDR3, as DNA: TGTGCCAGCAGATACGCGGAGTACTATGGCTACACCTTC. It is translated as CASRYAEYYGYTF.

As concerns this clonotype: At one end the junction does not follow the germline gene, possibly because of a read error. The CDR3 reads CASSLKGQVYNGQFF. CDR3 nucleotide sequence: TGTGCCAGCAGTTTAAAGGGACAGGTTTACAATGGGCAGTTCTTC. The rearrangement joins TRBV27 to TRBJ2-1; 8 nucleotides match TRBD1. The germline V gene encodes CDR1 MNHEY and CDR2 SMNVEV (reference sequence). The length of the CDR3 is 15 residues.

V and J are TRBV5-8 and TRBJ1-2; 8 nucleotides agree with TRBD1. In germline, CDR1 is SGHTS, CDR2 YDEGEE. The CDR3 is 18 residues long. J gave up 0 bases and V 3 bases, and 13 bases lay outside the gene matches. The CDR3 DNA is TGTGCCAGCAGCTCACCTATGGACAGGGATAAGGCTAACTATGGCTACACCTTC. Protein: CASSSPMDRDKANYGYTF.